The 3 T cell receptor beta chains reported below all come from one sample, sequenced in a study of T-cell memory formation after mild COVID-19. TCRdb re-analysed the 5' RACE reads in MiXCR, keeping a single row per CDR3 protein. The table shows 450,000 to 650,000 distinct CDR3 sequences, with 20% occurring only once. Sequencing was carried out using PBMCs or a T cell subset sorted from them (not recorded which). The receptors stem from an adult woman who had mild COVID-19 (a few samples of this study predate the infection). Cell type and time point are not known.

This chain joins TRBV9 and TRBJ2-7; D may be TRBD2 (5 bases). Germline values: CDR1 SGDLS, CDR2 YYNGEE. The CDR3 extends over 14 amino acids. V was cut by 0 bases and J by 3 bases, with 10 bases left in between. In DNA, the CDR3 is TGTGCCAGCAGCGTAGGTGCGGGTAGCTACGAGCAGTACTTC. Translation gives CASSVGAGSYEQYF.

The chain combines TRBV3-1 with TRBJ1-1, with D possibly matching TRBD1 (5 bases). Germline CDR1 is LGHDT and CDR2 is YNNKEL (reference sequence). The CDR3 is 16 amino acids. V was clipped by 1 base and J by 0 bases, with 12 bases between them. The CDR3 is CASSQGGKGLNTEAFF. DNA of the CDR3: TGTGCCAGCAGCCAAGGGGGGAAAGGATTGAACACTGAAGCTTTCTTT.

The J gene is TRBJ1-2, the V gene TRBV5-5; perhaps TRBD1 as D (6 bases). This CDR3 is built from 15 residues. CDR1 and CDR2 (germline): SGHKS, YYEKEE (reference sequence). With 5 bases removed from V and 6 bases from J, the gap between germline ends came to 20 bases. CDR3 loop: CASRTEQLRQDGYTF. The CDR3 DNA reads as TGTGCCAGCAGGACTGAACAACTAAGACAGGATGGCTACACCTTC.